This TCR beta chain was profiled in a study of breast tumors, draining lymph nodes, adjacent tissues. The germline V gene encodes CDR1 MDHEN and CDR2 SYDVKM. There are 14 residues in the CDR3. J gave up 3 bases and V 7 bases, and 4 bases lay outside the gene matches. This clonotype was counted at least ten times. Its antigen is as yet unknown. Study-level results: Tumors had less TCR diversity than lymph nodes, more than nontumor tissue. Data only fit, rather than demonstrated, lymph node origin of most tumor T cells. Most tumor T cells seemingly derive from lymph node, then expand in tumor. Tumor and nontumor repertoires were significantly more similar in luminal-like than in basal-like breast cancer.

TCRdb re-called the multiplex PCR reads through MiXCR, storing one row per CDR3 protein. The sample consists of roughly 14,000 distinct CDR3 sequences, 47% of them appearing once. Source material: tumor-adjacent breast tissue. The chain couples TRBV28 to TRBJ2-3; 10 nucleotides match TRBD2. This clonotype was sampled from a female donor with breast cancer. Some clones in this sample may be carry-over from other donors' samples. The CDR3 DNA is TGTGCCAGCATCGCTAGCGGGAGAACAGATACGCAGTATTTT. Protein: CASIASGRTDTQYF.